These 30 T cell receptor beta chains were sequenced from one sample in a study of blood T cell repertoires in COVID-19. TCRdb keeps only in-frame clones here, not all; method: immunoSEQ multiplex PCR. The repertoire has about 160,000 clones, 87% of them found once; the top ten carry roughly 4%. Sequencing was done on a sample of peripheral blood. These receptors came from a woman aged 60-75 years who had recovered from COVID-19.

The chain recombines TRBV6-6 with TRBJ2-1; 7 bases align to TRBD1. CDR1 is MNHNY, CDR2 SVGAGI, per germline (reference sequence). Trimming cost V 5 bases and J 3 bases; bases outside gene matches: 4. The CDR3 is made up of 14 amino acids. The CDR3 sequence: CASSPTGFYNEQFF. For the CDR3, the DNA is TGTGCCAGCAGTCCGACAGGGTTCTACAATGAGCAGTTCTTC.

The chain combines TRBV6-5 with TRBJ1-5; tentatively, D is TRBD1 (6 bases). Germline V gives CDR1 MNHEY, CDR2 SVGAGI. Deletions cut 6 bases from V and 7 bases from J, with 13 bases between. This CDR3 has 13 residues. The chain's CDR3 is CASSVLTGQPQHF. The CDR3 DNA is TGTGCCAGCAGCGTACTTACAGGGCAGCCCCAGCATTTT.

The chain links TRBV27 to TRBJ2-1; weak D call: TRBD2 (7 bases). This CDR3 has 16 residues. The V end was cut by 3 bases, the J end by 7 bases, with 19 bases between. Germline CDR1 reads MNHEY; CDR2 reads SMNVEV (reference sequence). The CDR3 spells CASSFRGGGAGNEQFF. CDR3 nucleotide sequence: TGTGCCAGCAGTTTCCGGGGCGGGGGCGCCGGAAATGAGCAGTTCTTC.

This clone was seen only a few times. The chain uses TRBV19 and TRBJ2-7; D is possibly TRBD2 (5 bases). The CDR3 is 13 amino acids. Trimming took off 5 bases at V and 2 bases at J, with 10 bases between the two ends. The germline V gene has CDR1 LNHDA and CDR2 SQIVND (reference sequence). The CDR3 reads CASSREFTYEQYF. In DNA form, the CDR3 reads TGTGCCAGTAGTCGGGAATTTACCTACGAGCAGTACTTC.

CDR3 sequence: CASSLVRGSSYNEQFF. DNA of the CDR3: TGTGCCAGCAGCTTAGTAAGGGGTAGCTCCTACAATGAGCAGTTCTTC. The rearrangement joins TRBV11-2 to TRBJ2-1; a possible D gene is TRBD1 (5 bases). CDR1 and CDR2 from the germline V gene are SGHAT and FQNNGV. The CDR3 has 16 amino acids. With 1 base removed from V and 0 bases from J, the gap between germline ends came to 10 bases.

This clone was counted a single time. The rearrangement links TRBV5-1 to TRBJ2-7, with 9 bases matching TRBD2. The germline gives CDR1 SGHRS, CDR2 YFSETQ. The V gene end was trimmed by 4 bases and the J gene end by 0 bases; junction bases not matched to a gene: 17. The CDR3 totals 19 residues. This CDR3 reads CASSPAGGFSGGSSYEQYF. The CDR3 DNA reads TGCGCCAGCAGCCCCGCAGGGGGGTTTAGCGGGGGTTCCTCCTACGAGCAGTACTTC.

The rearrangement links TRBV14 to TRBJ2-1; TRBD2 might be the D (5 bases). CDR1 is SGHDN and CDR2 is FVKESK in the germline V gene. Deletions cut 2 bases from V and 6 bases from J, with 8 bases between. This CDR3 has 13 residues. DNA of the CDR3: TGTGCCAGCAGCCAATTTGAGGGCAATGAGCAGTTCTTC. Its translation: CASSQFEGNEQFF.

The chain uses TRBV6-2 or TRBV6-3 and TRBJ2-5; 12 bases fit TRBD2. This CDR3 has 17 amino acids. The V gene end was trimmed by 2 bases and the J gene end by 5 bases; junction bases not matched to a gene: 9. Germline V CDR1 and CDR2: MNHEY, SVGEGT. The DNA for the CDR3 is TGTGCCAGCAGTTACGGCCAACTAGCGGGGGGAGTGGAGACCCAGTACTTC. Translated: CASSYGQLAGGVETQYF.

The chain carries TRBV6-2 or TRBV6-3 and TRBJ2-1; 8 positions agree with TRBD2. Germline CDR1 reads MNHEY; CDR2 reads SVGEGT. The CDR3 is 15 amino acids. V was clipped by 5 bases and J by 6 bases; unmatched bases: 9. The CDR3 region has the DNA TGTGCCAGCAGTGCCGGTTTAGCGGGGCTCAATGAGCAGTTCTTC. It is translated as CASSAGLAGLNEQFF.

V is TRBV18 and J is TRBJ1-2; 8 bases are a match to TRBD1. In germline, CDR1 is KGHSH, CDR2 LQKENI. The CDR3 has 15 residues. J lost 7 bases, V lost 4 bases, and 11 bases had no gene match. The CDR3 region is CASSRMDREDRGYTF. The CDR3 coding sequence is TGTGCCAGCTCACGGATGGACAGGGAAGATCGTGGCTACACCTTC.

This rearrangement joins TRBV19 to TRBJ2-7, with 7 bases aligning to TRBD2. In germline, CDR1 is LNHDA, CDR2 SQIVND (reference sequence). This CDR3 is 15 amino acids long. V was pared by 1 base and J by 8 bases, with 11 bases of the junction left unmatched. The CDR3 DNA sequence: TGTGCCAGTAGTATAGGTGCGGGGGTCAGTGAGAAGCAGTACTTC. Its translation: CASSIGAGVSEKQYF.

The V gene is TRBV11-2, the J gene TRBJ2-1; TRBD2 might be the D (5 bases). The germline V and J ends were trimmed by 5 bases and 4 bases, with 12 bases remaining between them. The CDR3 sequence is 14 residues long. From germline, CDR1 is SGHAT and CDR2 FQNNGV. In nucleotides, the CDR3 is TGTGCCAGCAGCCCCCGAGGGCGGTACAATGAGCAGTTCTTC. Protein product: CASSPRGRYNEQFF. Full variable domain (remainder filled in from reference TRBV11-2 and TRBJ2-1): EAGVAQSPRYKIIEKRQSVAFWCNPISGHATLYWYQQILGQGPKLLIQFQNNGVVDDSQLPKDRFSAERLKGVDSTLKIQPAKLEDSAVYLCASSPRGRYNEQFFGPGTRLTVL.

J is TRBJ1-4 and V is TRBV5-5, with a weak D call TRBD1 (6 bases). V lost 1 base to trimming and J lost 0 bases, with 13 bases between them. CDR1 is SGHKS and CDR2 is YYEKEE in the germline V gene (reference sequence). CDR3 length: 17 amino acids. The CDR3 reads CASSLWPTGTTNEKLFF. The CDR3 coding sequence is TGTGCCAGCAGCTTGTGGCCTACAGGGACAACTAATGAAAAACTGTTTTTT. The complete variable domain, with remaining parts taken from reference TRBV5-5 and TRBJ1-4, reads DAGVTQSPTHLIKTRGQQVTLRCSPISGHKSVSWYQQVLGQGPQFIFQYYEKEERGRGNFPDRFSARQFPNYSSELNVNALLLGDSALYLCASSLWPTGTTNEKLFFGSGTQLSVL.

The CDR3, as DNA: TGTGCCAGCAGCTTACGGCCAGGGTTGACTGAAGCTTTCTTT. Amino acids: CASSLRPGLTEAFF. This chain connects TRBV7-9 to TRBJ1-1, with D possibly matching TRBD1 (5 bases). Germline V CDR1 and CDR2: SEHNR, FQNEAQ (reference sequence). CDR3 length: 14 amino acids. V dropped 2 bases and J dropped 5 bases, with 12 bases sitting between them.

The chain combines TRBV5-1 with TRBJ2-5, with D hard to call. Germline-derived CDR1 and CDR2 are SGHRS and YFSETQ. The germline V and J ends were trimmed by 8 bases and 4 bases, with 9 bases remaining between them. The CDR3 extends over 11 amino acids. The CDR3 loop reads CASFEAETQYF. The CDR3 bases are TGCGCCAGTTTTGAAGCAGAGACCCAGTACTTC.

The chain employs TRBV6-1 and TRBJ1-5, with D unresolved. CDR1 and CDR2 (germline): MNHNS, SASEGT. CDR3 length: 14 amino acids. The V end lost 2 bases, the J end lost 5 bases, and 10 bases lay between the germline ends. As DNA, the CDR3 is TGTGCCAGCAGTGAATGGCACAGTTATCAGCCCCAGCATTTT. Translated, it gives CASSEWHSYQPQHF.

The rearrangement links TRBV7-8 to TRBJ2-5; 13 positions match TRBD2. CDR3 length: 16 amino acids. V dropped 4 bases and J dropped 5; count of bases not matched to a gene: 7. The germline CDR1 and CDR2 sequences are SGHVS and FQNEAQ. The CDR3 sequence: CASSSTLAGGQETQYF. CDR3 nucleotides: TGTGCCAGCAGCTCAACACTAGCGGGGGGGCAGGAGACCCAGTACTTC.

The chain links TRBV6-5 to TRBJ2-1, with D unclear. The CDR3 consists of 16 residues. Germline CDR1 reads MNHEY; CDR2 reads SVGAGI. V dropped 3 bases and J dropped 1 base, with 13 bases sitting between them. The CDR3 DNA is TGTGCCAGCAGTTATCGAGCGAGCGATTCCTACAATGAGCAGTTCTTC. Translated, it gives CASSYRASDSYNEQFF.

The gene calls are TRBV15 and TRBJ1-4, with 7 bases matching TRBD1. Looked up from germline, CDR1 is LNHNV and CDR2 is YYDKDF (reference sequence). This CDR3 has 16 amino acids. V lost 0 bases to trimming and J lost 4 bases; unmatched junction nucleotides: 5. This CDR3 is CATSRDGGTVNEKLFF. CDR3 DNA: TGTGCCACCAGCAGAGATGGAGGGACAGTTAATGAAAAACTGTTTTTT.

This chain uses TRBV28 with TRBJ2-1; 7 bases fit TRBD2. CDR3 length: 15 amino acids. The germline gives CDR1 MDHEN, CDR2 SYDVKM. V dropped 5 bases and J dropped 8; count of bases not matched to a gene: 12. CDR3: CASSTPSGVGDEQFF. The DNA of the CDR3 is TGTGCCAGCAGTACCCCTAGCGGTGTGGGGGATGAGCAGTTCTTC. The full variable domain, with the rest looked up from reference TRBV28 and TRBJ2-1, is DVKVTQSSRYLVKRTGEKVFLECVQDMDHENMFWYRQDPGLGLRLIYFSYDVKMKEKGDIPEGYSVSREKKERFSLILESASTNQTSMYLCASSTPSGVGDEQFFGPGTRLTVL.

The V and J genes are TRBV29-1 and TRBJ2-1; 7 nucleotides agree with TRBD1. The length of the CDR3 is 14 residues. Germline-derived CDR1 and CDR2 are SQVTM and ANQGSEA. With V trimmed by 7 bases and J by 3 bases, 9 bases remained unmatched. The CDR3 sequence is CSARQGGYYNEQFF. The CDR3 region has the DNA TGCAGCGCCCGACAGGGCGGTTACTACAATGAGCAGTTCTTC.

This clone has a handful of counts. The rearrangement joins TRBV7-8 to TRBJ1-3; D remains ambiguous. CDR3 length equals 17 residues. The germline V gene has CDR1 SGHVS and CDR2 FQNEAQ. The V and J ends lost 6 bases and 0 bases respectively, with 18 bases between them. The CDR3 nucleotides are TGTGCCAGCAGGTTCGGAGGGCTCACAGACTCTGGAAACACCATATATTTT. Its translation: CASRFGGLTDSGNTIYF.

This clone turned up a few times. The chain combines TRBV24-1 with TRBJ2-1, with 8 bases fitting TRBD1. Germline V gene sequence: CDR1 KGHDR, CDR2 SFDVKD. Losses at the gene ends were 7 bases for V and 6 bases for J; bases not matched to a gene: 4. The CDR3 is 13 residues long. The CDR3 spells CATSGDRPNEQFF. The CDR3 coding sequence is TGTGCCACCAGCGGGGACAGGCCCAATGAGCAGTTCTTC.

CDR3 loop: CASSSEGTLNTEAFF. In DNA form, the CDR3 reads TGTGCCAGCAGTAGCGAGGGGACATTGAACACTGAAGCTTTCTTT. This rearrangement joins TRBV5-4 to TRBJ1-1, with D maybe TRBD1 (6 bases). Trimming took 5 bases from V and 0 from J, leaving 14 bases between them. CDR3 size: 15 residues. Germline CDR1 SGHNT, CDR2 YYREEE (reference sequence).

The V and J genes are TRBV5-1 and TRBJ1-1; 11 bases align to TRBD1. The V and J ends lost 4 bases and 0 bases, in that order; junction bases with no gene match: 5. The CDR3 extends over 16 amino acids. CDR1 and CDR2 from the germline V gene are SGHRS and YFSETQ. The CDR3 reads CASSPGQGALNTEAFF. CDR3 sequence (DNA): TGCGCCAGCAGCCCCGGACAGGGGGCTCTGAACACTGAAGCTTTCTTT.

V usage is TRBV6-2 or TRBV6-3 and J usage is TRBJ2-7; D is perhaps TRBD1 (5 bases). V was pared by 2 bases and J by 4 bases, with 15 bases between. In germline, CDR1 is MNHEY, CDR2 SVGEGT. The CDR3 runs to 15 residues. This CDR3 is CASSYVQGNLYEQYF. The CDR3 DNA reads TGTGCCAGCAGTTACGTCCAGGGAAATTTATACGAGCAGTACTTC.

The chain uses TRBV19 and TRBJ1-3; 7 bases are a match to TRBD1. This CDR3 contains 14 residues. J lost 3 bases, V lost 6 bases, and 5 bases had no gene match. Germline CDR1 and CDR2: LNHDA and SQIVND (reference sequence). CDR3 in amino acids: CASRLGTVGNTIYF. CDR3 nucleotide sequence: TGTGCCAGTAGACTTGGGACAGTTGGAAACACCATATATTTT. The variable domain in full, completed from reference TRBV19 and TRBJ1-3, reads DGGITQSPKYLFRKEGQNVTLSCEQNLNHDAMYWYRQDPGQGLRLIYYSQIVNDFQKGDIAEGYSVSREKKESFPLTVTSAQKNPTAFYLCASRLGTVGNTIYFGEGSWLTVV.

V and J are TRBV11-2 and TRBJ2-7; 8 bases agree with TRBD1. V was clipped by 0 bases and J by 4 bases; unmatched bases: 5. The CDR3 totals 15 residues. CDR1 SGHAT and CDR2 FQNNGV come from the germline V gene. The CDR3 loop reads CASSLEAGGMYEQYF. The CDR3 region has the DNA TGTGCCAGCAGCTTAGAGGCAGGGGGCATGTACGAGCAGTACTTC.

This chain uses TRBV7-3 with TRBJ2-7; TRBD1 agrees at 9 bases. Germline CDR1 and CDR2: SGHTA and FQGTGA. The V gene end was trimmed by 2 bases and the J gene end by 6 bases; junction bases not matched to a gene: 17. The CDR3 spans 18 residues. The CDR3 reads CASSLQGGRDRDPCEQYF. CDR3 in DNA: TGTGCCAGCAGCTTACAAGGCGGCCGGGACAGGGATCCTTGCGAGCAGTACTTC.

This clone was seen a single time. The V and J genes are TRBV5-4 and TRBJ2-7; 9 bases match TRBD2. The CDR3 runs 15 residues. With V trimmed by 0 bases and J by 3 bases, 4 bases remained unmatched. Germline CDR1 is SGHNT and CDR2 is YYREEE (reference sequence). For the CDR3, the DNA is TGTGCCAGCAGCTTGGCTAGCGGGGCCTTCTACGAGCAGTACTTC. Amino acid sequence: CASSLASGAFYEQYF.